Each of the 32 T cell receptor beta chains below was sequenced from the same sample in a study of cytomegalovirus exposure and HLA in healthy donors. With 60 Vbeta and 13 Jbeta primers, the PCR was carried out. Produced via immunoSEQ multiplex PCR; TCRdb's table is partial and in-frame only. The sample consists of about 88,000 clones, over 55% of them appearing once. The source material was PBMCs. All receptors come from a woman younger than 35 in good health and CMV-seropositive.

The chain carries TRBV7-6 and TRBJ2-2, with 8 positions matching TRBD1. J gave up 0 bases and V 4 bases, and 10 bases lay outside the gene matches. In germline, CDR1 is SGHVS, CDR2 FNYEAQ. This CDR3 is built from 18 residues. DNA for the CDR3: TGTGCCAGCAGCTCCCCCCCCGCAGGGGGCCCGAACACCGGGGAGCTGTTTTTT. Its translation: CASSSPPAGGPNTGELFF. Using reference TRBV7-6 and TRBJ2-2 for the parts outside the CDR3, the full variable domain is GAGVSQSPRYKVTKRGQDVALRCDPISGHVSLYWYRQALGQGPEFLTYFNYEAQQDKSGLPNDRFSAERPEGSISTLTIQRTEQRDSAMYRCASSSPPAGGPNTGELFFGEGSRLTVL.

This chain links TRBV25-1 with TRBJ2-7; D is possibly TRBD2 (6 bases). Germline-derived CDR1 and CDR2 are MGHDK and SYGVNS. CDR3 size: 14 residues. V lost 0 bases and J lost 2, with 8 bases in between. This CDR3 reads CASSEYGGTYEQYF. The CDR3 DNA follows: TGTGCCAGCAGTGAATATGGAGGGACCTACGAGCAGTACTTC.

A few counts support this clone. The rearrangement links TRBV6-1 to TRBJ2-3; D call uncertain. CDR1 and CDR2 from the germline V gene are MNHNS and SASEGT. Trimming pared 5 bases from V and 4 bases from J, leaving 4 bases between. The CDR3 length is 11 residues. The CDR3 protein is CASSYPDTQYF. The CDR3 region has the DNA TGTGCCAGCAGTTATCCAGATACGCAGTATTTT.

V gene TRBV5-1 combines with J gene TRBJ2-1; the D gene is possibly TRBD2 (5 bases). Trimming shortened V by 3 bases and J by 6 bases, and 10 bases separated the two germline ends. Looked up from germline, CDR1 is SGHRS and CDR2 is YFSETQ. This CDR3 contains 13 residues. The DNA of the CDR3 is TGCGCCAGCAGCTCGGGGTTCCTCAATGAGCAGTTCTTC. It specifies CASSSGFLNEQFF.

CDR3 DNA sequence: TGTGCCAGCAGTTACTCCGGACTTACAGATACGCAGTATTTT. Translating gives CASSYSGLTDTQYF. This sequence joins TRBV6-5 and TRBJ2-3; D is possibly TRBD2 (5 bases). This CDR3 has 14 residues. CDR1 and CDR2 (germline): MNHEY, SVGAGI. Trimming left V 0 bases short and J 3 bases short, with 7 bases between.

The chain carries TRBV25-1 and TRBJ1-6; D possibly corresponds to TRBD1 (5 bases). CDR1 and CDR2 from the germline V gene are MGHDK and SYGVNS. CDR3 length: 17 amino acids. The V end lost 2 bases, the J end lost 0 bases, and 11 bases lay between the germline ends. In DNA form, the CDR3 reads TGTGCCAGCAGTGAAGCGGGGCTTAGCTCCTATAATTCACCCCTCCACTTT. Translating gives CASSEAGLSSYNSPLHF.

Of note for this clone: The junction departs from germline at one end; a sequencing error may be responsible. The sample holds other DNA sequences that translate to the same CDR3. V gene TRBV19 combines with J gene TRBJ1-2, with a weak D call TRBD1 (5 bases). The CDR3 sequence is 14 residues long. Germline V lookup: CDR1 LNHDA, CDR2 SQIVND (reference sequence). DNA for the CDR3: TGTGCCAGCAGTATAGGGGCAGGTAACTATGGCTACACCTTC. Translated: CASSIGAGNYGYTF.

The V gene is TRBV27, the J gene TRBJ2-7; no clear D gene. Germline assignment: CDR1 MNHEY and CDR2 SMNVEV (reference sequence). Trimming took 5 bases from V and 5 from J, leaving 16 bases between them. The CDR3 extends over 14 amino acids. CDR3 nucleotides: TGTGCCAGCAGTCCGAGTGGTCTTCTACACGAGCAGTACTTC. Its translation: CASSPSGLLHEQYF.

The gene calls are TRBV7-2 and TRBJ1-1, with D possibly being TRBD1 (5 bases). Germline V gene sequence: CDR1 SGHTA, CDR2 FQGNSA. V was cut by 4 bases and J by 4 bases, with 10 bases left in between. The CDR3 totals 13 residues. DNA of the CDR3: TGTGCCAGCAGCTCACTCGGGGGCACTGAAGCTTTCTTT. As protein: CASSSLGGTEAFF.

The V call is TRBV19, the J call TRBJ1-5, with D perhaps TRBD1 (6 bases). V lost 1 base and J 0 bases, leaving 7 bases between the germline ends. CDR1 LNHDA and CDR2 SQIVND come from the germline V gene (reference sequence). The CDR3 is 15 residues long. Written as DNA, the CDR3 is TGTGCCAGTAGTATAGGGACAGATAGCAATCAGCCCCAGCATTTT. This codes for CASSIGTDSNQPQHF.

The CDR3 reads CASSARDTSYNEQFF. CDR3 nucleotides: TGTGCCAGCAGCGCCCGGGACACCTCCTACAATGAGCAGTTCTTC. The chain recombines TRBV9 with TRBJ2-1; perhaps TRBD1 as D (6 bases). The CDR3 has 15 residues. Between the trimmed V and J ends, which lost 3 bases and 0 bases, there was a span of 10 bases. From germline, CDR1 is SGDLS and CDR2 YYNGEE.

This clone was recorded once. This chain joins TRBV5-4 and TRBJ2-3, with TRBD1 matching over 9 bases. The CDR3 is 12 residues long. The V gene's germline CDR1 is SGHNT and CDR2 YYREEE (reference sequence). Losses at the gene ends were 5 bases for V and 7 bases for J; bases not matched to a gene: 2. The DNA of the CDR3 is TGTGCCAGCAGGGGACAGGGACATACGCAGTATTTT. It is translated as CASRGQGHTQYF.

This clone occurred a few times. The chain employs TRBV19 and TRBJ2-7, with 9 bases aligning to TRBD2. Germline V gene data show CDR1 as LNHDA and CDR2 as SQIVND (reference sequence). This CDR3 region has 15 residues. The V gene end was trimmed by 5 bases and the J gene end by 0 bases; junction bases not matched to a gene: 5. The chain's CDR3 is CASSVYSGSSYEQYF. CDR3 sequence (DNA): TGTGCCAGTAGTGTCTATAGCGGGAGCTCCTACGAGCAGTACTTC. The full variable domain, rest sourced from reference TRBV19 and TRBJ2-7, is DGGITQSPKYLFRKEGQNVTLSCEQNLNHDAMYWYRQDPGQGLRLIYYSQIVNDFQKGDIAEGYSVSREKKESFPLTVTSAQKNPTAFYLCASSVYSGSSYEQYFGPGTRLTVT.

J is TRBJ2-2 and V is TRBV18; no clear D gene. This CDR3 has 16 residues. Trimming stripped 3 bases from V and 1 base from J, with 12 bases between. Germline CDR1 KGHSH, CDR2 LQKENI. The CDR3 bases are TGTGCCAGCTCACCCAGTTTTGCTTTGAACACCGGGGAGCTGTTTTTT. As protein: CASSPSFALNTGELFF.

This clone was seen only a few times. The chain joins TRBV29-1 to TRBJ1-2; 8 bases are shared with TRBD1. Germline-derived CDR1 and CDR2 are SQVTM and ANQGSEA. After removal of 4 bases from V and 7 bases from J, the junction contained 5 bases not matched to a gene. The CDR3 sequence is 12 residues long. The chain's CDR3 is CSVVQGAAGYTF. The CDR3 coding sequence is TGCAGCGTTGTTCAGGGGGCGGCTGGCTACACCTTC. The full variable domain, its missing parts supplied by reference TRBV29-1 and TRBJ1-2, is SAVISQKPSRDICQRGTSLTIQCQVDSQVTMMFWYRQQPGQSLTLIATANQGSEATYESGFVIDKFPISRPNLTFSTLTVSNMSPEDSSIYLCSVVQGAAGYTFGSGTRLTVV.

In this sample, this clone turned up a few times. V usage is TRBV7-9 and J usage is TRBJ1-4; D is perhaps TRBD1 (5 bases). The V end lost 1 base, the J end lost 14 bases, and 8 bases lay between the germline ends. The CDR3 runs 11 residues. Germline CDR1 SEHNR, CDR2 FQNEAQ (reference sequence). CDR3: CASSLGQGLFF. The DNA for the CDR3 is TGTGCCAGCAGCTTAGGGCAGGGTCTGTTTTTT.

The V call is TRBV20-1, the J call TRBJ2-2; unclear D gene. Trimming removed 3 bases at V and 5 bases at J, with 4 bases between. The CDR3 totals 11 residues. CDR1 and CDR2 from the germline V gene are DFQATT and SNEGSKA (reference sequence). The CDR3 region is CSASRTGELFF. DNA for the CDR3: TGCAGTGCTAGCAGGACCGGGGAGCTGTTTTTT.

J is TRBJ1-1 and V is TRBV6-5; TRBD1 matches at 10 bases. The CDR3 sequence is 16 residues long. Trimming removed 2 bases from V and 0 bases from J; junction bases left unmatched: 3. Looked up from germline, CDR1 is MNHEY and CDR2 is SVGAGI. The CDR3 loop is CASSYMGQGLNTEAFF. In DNA, the CDR3 is TGTGCCAGCAGTTACATGGGACAGGGGCTGAACACTGAAGCTTTCTTT.

CDR3 loop: CSGLGQGEQYF. CDR3 in DNA: TGCAGCGGGCTCGGACAGGGCGAGCAGTACTTC. The chain joins TRBV29-1 to TRBJ2-7; 8 nucleotides agree with TRBD1. This CDR3 is 11 amino acids long. Germline loops: CDR1 SQVTM, CDR2 ANQGSEA. Losses at the gene ends were 7 bases for V and 6 bases for J; bases not matched to a gene: 5.

The chain links TRBV5-6 to TRBJ1-2; a possible D gene is TRBD1 (6 bases). V was shortened by 4 bases and J by 2 bases, with 9 bases between the two germline ends. Germline V gives CDR1 SGHDT, CDR2 YYEEEE. The length of the CDR3 is 13 residues. The CDR3 DNA reads as TGTGCCAGCAGCCCAGGGGAGAACTATGGCTACACCTTC. It encodes CASSPGENYGYTF.

This clone was observed once. The chain employs TRBV10-3 and TRBJ2-1; weak D call: TRBD2 (5 bases). V was cut by 3 bases and J by 7 bases, with 7 bases left in between. From germline, CDR1 is ENHRY and CDR2 SYGVKD. CDR3 length equals 12 residues. The CDR3 DNA sequence: TGTGCCATCAGTGAACTAGGGAATGAGCAGTTCTTC. It yields the protein CAISELGNEQFF.

This clone was observed a few times. The rearrangement joins TRBV9 to TRBJ2-1, with 8 bases that match TRBD1. In germline, CDR1 is SGDLS, CDR2 YYNGEE. This CDR3 has 16 residues. V was pared by 3 bases and J by 1 base, with 6 bases of the junction left unmatched. The CDR3 coding sequence is TGTGCCAGCAGCGGAACAGGGGGGCAATCCTACAATGAGCAGTTCTTC. It specifies CASSGTGGQSYNEQFF.

The chain is built from TRBV7-9 and TRBJ1-5; the D is unclear. Deletions cut 4 bases from V and 5 bases from J, with 18 bases between. This CDR3 has 16 residues. CDR1 and CDR2 (germline): SEHNR, FQNEAQ (reference sequence). The CDR3 region is CASSSGGWQVDQPQHF. The CDR3 nucleotides are TGTGCCAGCAGCTCAGGAGGGTGGCAGGTTGATCAGCCCCAGCATTTT.

CDR3 protein: CASSQRLAGNNEQFF. CDR3 sequence (DNA): TGTGCCAGCAGCCAACGGTTAGCGGGGAACAATGAGCAGTTCTTC. The J gene is TRBJ2-1, the V gene TRBV11-2, with 8 bases identical to TRBD2. J was trimmed by 5 bases and V by 5 bases; bases with no gene match: 8. The CDR3 covers 15 residues. Germline lookup yields CDR1 SGHAT and CDR2 FQNNGV.

The chain carries TRBV9 and TRBJ1-4, with no clear D. The CDR3 has 14 amino acids. The V gene's germline CDR1 is SGDLS and CDR2 YYNGEE. The ends were cut back, 0 bases at V and 8 bases at J, with 11 bases in the middle. The CDR3, as DNA: TGTGCCAGCAGCGTAGGAGCGGTTGGGGAAAAACTGTTTTTT. Translation: CASSVGAVGEKLFF.

This clone was recorded only once. The gene calls are TRBV30 and TRBJ1-1, with 7 bases fitting TRBD1. The V gene's germline CDR1 is GTSNPN and CDR2 SVGIG (reference sequence). The CDR3 is 15 amino acids. V gave up 1 base and J gave up 11 bases; unmatched junction bases: 16. The CDR3 nucleotides are TGTGCCTGGAGTGCGCCCGGGACAGTATCTATGTTGGCTTTCTTT. Protein sequence: CAWSAPGTVSMLAFF.

As concerns this clone: The sample carries other DNA sequences with the same CDR3. The chain links TRBV13 to TRBJ1-1, with D possibly matching TRBD1 (6 bases). Germline V gives CDR1 PRHDT, CDR2 FYEKMQ (reference sequence). Trimming shortened V by 5 bases and J by 1 base, and 11 bases separated the two germline ends. The CDR3 runs to 14 residues. The DNA of the CDR3 is TGTGCCAGCAGCCTCCTGACAGGGAACACTGAAGCTTTCTTT. It yields the protein CASSLLTGNTEAFF.

About this clone: At the DNA level, this CDR3 is encoded by other sequences in the same sample as well. This chain joins TRBV27 and TRBJ2-4; TRBD1 is a possible D gene (6 bases). V was clipped by 6 bases and J by 0 bases, with 9 bases between them. The germline gives CDR1 MNHEY, CDR2 SMNVEV (reference sequence). The CDR3 loop spans 14 amino acids. The CDR3 coding sequence is TGTGCCAGCAGCGTACAGGGAGCCAAAAACATTCAGTACTTC. Protein product: CASSVQGAKNIQYF.

The V and J genes are TRBV2 and TRBJ2-7; D is uncertain. The germline gives CDR1 SNHLY, CDR2 FYNNEI. This CDR3 has 15 residues. V lost 0 bases to trimming and J lost 3 bases, with 12 bases between them. The CDR3 protein is CASSEALLTLYEQYF. The CDR3 coding sequence is TGTGCCAGCAGTGAAGCGCTTCTAACCCTCTACGAGCAGTACTTC. Complete variable domain (other parts from reference TRBV2 and TRBJ2-7): EPEVTQTPSHQVTQMGQEVILRCVPISNHLYFYWYRQILGQKVEFLVSFYNNEISEKSEIFDDQFSVERPDGSNFTLKIRSTKLEDSAMYFCASSEALLTLYEQYFGPGTRLTVT.

CDR3 DNA sequence: TGTGCCAGCAGCCCGGACAGGGGCCGACCCGAAGGGGGCGAGCAGTACTTC. It codes for CASSPDRGRPEGGEQYF. This rearrangement joins TRBV27 to TRBJ2-7; TRBD1 matches 9 bases. This CDR3 has 17 amino acids. V gave up 6 bases and J gave up 6 bases; unmatched junction bases: 18. Germline-derived CDR1 and CDR2 are MNHEY and SMNVEV (reference sequence).

The J gene is TRBJ1-2, the V gene TRBV7-2; TRBD1 matches at 8 bases. CDR3 length: 13 residues. In germline, CDR1 is SGHTA, CDR2 FQGNSA. V shed 5 bases and J 8 bases; nucleotides not matched to a gene: 7. The CDR3 loop is CASSPDRAGGYTF. In nucleotides, the CDR3 is TGTGCCAGCAGCCCGGACAGGGCGGGGGGCTACACCTTC.

V gene TRBV29-1 combines with J gene TRBJ2-1, with a tentative D call TRBD2 (5 bases). Germline V CDR1 and CDR2: SQVTM, ANQGSEA. This CDR3 spans 12 amino acids. V gave up 4 bases and J gave up 5 bases, with 9 bases separating them. CDR3 loop: CSVVPGNNEQFF. The CDR3 DNA sequence: TGCAGCGTTGTGCCGGGGAACAATGAGCAGTTCTTC.